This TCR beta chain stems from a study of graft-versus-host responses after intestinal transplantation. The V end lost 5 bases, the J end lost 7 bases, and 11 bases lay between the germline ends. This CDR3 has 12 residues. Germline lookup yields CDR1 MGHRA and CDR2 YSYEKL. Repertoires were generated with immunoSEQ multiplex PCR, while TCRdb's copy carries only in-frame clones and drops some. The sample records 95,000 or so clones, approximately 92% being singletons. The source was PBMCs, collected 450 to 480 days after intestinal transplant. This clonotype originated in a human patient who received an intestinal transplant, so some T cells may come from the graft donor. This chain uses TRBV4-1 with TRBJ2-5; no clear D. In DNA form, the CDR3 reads TGCGCCAGCAGCTCGACCCTTGGGACCCAGTACTTC. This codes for CASSSTLGTQYF.